This TCR beta chain was documented in a study of cytomegalovirus exposure and HLA in healthy donors. Study results and limitations: Reports state that TCR beta sequences accurately predicted most subjects' HLA-A and HLA-B alleles. As was reported, the classifier diagnosed cytomegalovirus status with high specificity and sensitivity.

Germline CDR1 is SGHDN and CDR2 is FVKESK. Trimming shortened V by 2 bases and J by 1 base, and 11 bases separated the two germline ends. The CDR3 is 15 amino acids. Note on this clone: Antigen specificity is unknown.

PCR used 60 Vbeta primers and 13 Jbeta primers. Clones were sequenced by immunoSEQ multiplex PCR, and TCRdb holds only the in-frame ones, with some missing. This table has 110,000 to 150,000 clones, roughly 84% appearing once. The chain carries TRBV14 and TRBJ1-1; no clear D gene. This clonotype was obtained from a boy between 2 and 15 years old in good health and CMV-seronegative. The specimen was PBMCs. The CDR3 region has the DNA TGTGCCAGCAGCCAAATTACGACACCGAACACTGAAGCTTTCTTT. Its protein product is CASSQITTPNTEAFF.